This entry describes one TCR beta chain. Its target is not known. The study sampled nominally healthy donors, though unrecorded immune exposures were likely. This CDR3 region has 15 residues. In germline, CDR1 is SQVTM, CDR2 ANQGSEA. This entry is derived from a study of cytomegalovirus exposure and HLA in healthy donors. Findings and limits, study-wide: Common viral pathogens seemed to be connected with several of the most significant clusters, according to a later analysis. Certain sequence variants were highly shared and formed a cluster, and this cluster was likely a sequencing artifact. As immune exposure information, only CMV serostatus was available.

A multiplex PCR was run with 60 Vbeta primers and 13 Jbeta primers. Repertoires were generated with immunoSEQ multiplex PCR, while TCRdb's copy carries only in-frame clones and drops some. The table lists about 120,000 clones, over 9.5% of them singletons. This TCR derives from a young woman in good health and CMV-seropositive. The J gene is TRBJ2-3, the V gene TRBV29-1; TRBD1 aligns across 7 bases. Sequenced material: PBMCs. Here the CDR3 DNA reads TGCAGTTGGACAGGTCGCGGGTCAAGCACAGATACGCAGTATTTT. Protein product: CSWTGRGSSTDTQYF.